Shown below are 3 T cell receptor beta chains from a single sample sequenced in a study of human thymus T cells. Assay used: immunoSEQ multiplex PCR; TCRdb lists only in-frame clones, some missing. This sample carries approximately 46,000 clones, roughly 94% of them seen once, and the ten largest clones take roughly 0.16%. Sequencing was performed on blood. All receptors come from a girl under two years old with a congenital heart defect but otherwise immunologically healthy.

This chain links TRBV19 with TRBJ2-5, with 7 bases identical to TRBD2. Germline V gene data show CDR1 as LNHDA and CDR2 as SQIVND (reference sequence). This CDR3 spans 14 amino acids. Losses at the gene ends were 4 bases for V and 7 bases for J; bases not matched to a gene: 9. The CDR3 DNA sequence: TGTGCCAGTAGTACCCGAGGAGGCGGGGGGACCCAGTACTTC. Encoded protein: CASSTRGGGGTQYF.

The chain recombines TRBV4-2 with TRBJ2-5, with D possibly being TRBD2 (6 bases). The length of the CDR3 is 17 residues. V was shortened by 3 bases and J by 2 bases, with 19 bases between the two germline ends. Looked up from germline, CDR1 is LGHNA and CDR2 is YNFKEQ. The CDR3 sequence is CASSHPSGEFGQETQYF. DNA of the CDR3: TGTGCCAGCAGCCACCCCTCGGGGGAGTTTGGTCAAGAGACCCAGTACTTC.

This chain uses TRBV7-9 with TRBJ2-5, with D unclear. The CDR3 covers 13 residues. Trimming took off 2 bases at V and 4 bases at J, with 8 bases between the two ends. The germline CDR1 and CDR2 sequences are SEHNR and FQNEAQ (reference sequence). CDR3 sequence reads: CASSLRASETQYF. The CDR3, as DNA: TGTGCCAGCAGCTTAAGGGCTTCAGAGACCCAGTACTTC.